The text below deals with one T cell receptor (beta chain). The data derive from a study of blood T cell repertoires in COVID-19. Sequenced by immunoSEQ multiplex PCR; TCRdb stores in-frame clones only, minus some. The sample gives fewer than 300,000 clones, approximately 82% of which show up once; less than 4% is in the top ten. Per the germline V gene, CDR1 is MNHNY and CDR2 is SVGAGI (reference sequence). V trimming: 5 bases; J trimming: 4 bases; junction bases outside the gene matches: 7. This CDR3 comprises 16 residues. The V gene is TRBV6-6, the J gene TRBJ2-7; 14 bases are a match to TRBD2. Sequencing was performed on peripheral blood. This TCR was recovered from a young woman with acute or convalescent COVID-19. DNA of the CDR3: TGTGCCAGCAGTACCGGGACTAGCGGGAGTATTTACGAGCAGTACTTC. It translates to CASSTGTSGSIYEQYF.